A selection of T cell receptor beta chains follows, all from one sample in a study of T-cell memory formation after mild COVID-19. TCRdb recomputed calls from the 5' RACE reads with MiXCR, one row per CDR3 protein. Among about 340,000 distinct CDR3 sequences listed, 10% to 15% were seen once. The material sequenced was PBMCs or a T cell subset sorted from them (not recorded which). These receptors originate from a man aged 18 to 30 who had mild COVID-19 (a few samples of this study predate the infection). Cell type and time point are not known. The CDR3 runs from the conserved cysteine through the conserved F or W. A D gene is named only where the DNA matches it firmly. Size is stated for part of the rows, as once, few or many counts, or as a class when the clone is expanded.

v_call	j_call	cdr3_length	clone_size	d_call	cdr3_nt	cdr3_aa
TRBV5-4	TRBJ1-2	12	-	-	TGTGCCAGCAGCTTGGGACAGGAAGGCTACACCTTC	CASSLGQEGYTF
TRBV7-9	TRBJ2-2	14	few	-	TGTGCCAGCAGCGAATGGGACCTTACCAGGGAGCTGTTTTTT	CASSEWDLTRELFF
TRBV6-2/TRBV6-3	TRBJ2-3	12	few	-	TGTGCCAGCAGTTACGTGGCAGATACGCAGTATTTT	CASSYVADTQYF
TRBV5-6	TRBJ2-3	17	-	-	TGTGCCAGCAGCTGGTTACAGGGTTCATTAAGTACAGATACGCAGTATTTT	CASSWLQGSLSTDTQYF
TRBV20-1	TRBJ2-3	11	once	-	TGCAGTGCCGAGGACTTCGATACGCAGTATTTT	CSAEDFDTQYF
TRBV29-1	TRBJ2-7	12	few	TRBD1	TGCAGCGTTGTAGGGACAGCCTACGAGCAGTACTTC	CSVVGTAYEQYF
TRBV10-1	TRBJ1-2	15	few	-	TGCGCCAGCAGTGCCTATCTATACAGGAACTATGGCTACACCTTC	CASSAYLYRNYGYTF
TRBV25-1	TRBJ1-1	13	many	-	TGTGCCAGTACTAGGGGCAGAAACACTGAAGCTTTCTTT	CASTRGRNTEAFF
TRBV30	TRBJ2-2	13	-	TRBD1	TGTGCCTGGAGTTTACAGGGGTTCGGGGAGCTGTTTTTT	CAWSLQGFGELFF
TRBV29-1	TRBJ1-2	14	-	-	TGCAGCGTTGACGGTCGGGGCGCGAGCTATGGCTACACCTTC	CSVDGRGASYGYTF
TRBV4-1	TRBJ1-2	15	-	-	TGCGCCAGCAGCCGTGGCCAGGGACCTAACTATGGCTACACCTTC	CASSRGQGPNYGYTF
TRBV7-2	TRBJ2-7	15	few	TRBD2	TGTGCCAGCAGCTTAGTTCGCAGCGGGGGATACGAGCAGTACTTC	CASSLVRSGGYEQYF
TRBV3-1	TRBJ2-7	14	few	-	TGTGCCAGCAGACCGGGACCGTTCTCCTACGAGCAGTACTTC	CASRPGPFSYEQYF
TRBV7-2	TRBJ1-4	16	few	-	TGTGCCAGCAGCTCGGACAGCTTTGCAACTAATGAAAAACTGTTTTTT	CASSSDSFATNEKLFF
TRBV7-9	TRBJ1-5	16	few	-	TGTGCCAGCAGCTTAGTATCCGGTCGTGGCAATCAGCCCCAGCATTTT	CASSLVSGRGNQPQHF
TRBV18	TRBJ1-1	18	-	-	TGTGCCAGCTCACCAGTGCCAAAGTTAAGCGGGGTGAACACTGAAGCTTTCTTT	CASSPVPKLSGVNTEAFF
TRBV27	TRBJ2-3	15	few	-	TGTGCCAGCAGTTCACAGGGGGGGCTGACAGATACGCAGTATTTT	CASSSQGGLTDTQYF
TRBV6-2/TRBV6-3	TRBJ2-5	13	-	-	TGTGCCAGCAGCGGGCTCTACAGGGAGACCCAGTACTTC	CASSGLYRETQYF
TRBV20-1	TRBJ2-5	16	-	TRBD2	TGCAGTGCTCCTCGGACTAGCGGGGCGTTGGGGGAGACCCAGTACTTC	CSAPRTSGALGETQYF
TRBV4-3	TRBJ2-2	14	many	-	TGCGCCAGCGGAACCCCAGTCGGGGGCGGGGAGCTGTTTTTT	CASGTPVGGGELFF
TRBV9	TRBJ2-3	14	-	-	TGTGCCAGCACCCCGTCCGTAAACACAGATACGCAGTATTTT	CASTPSVNTDTQYF
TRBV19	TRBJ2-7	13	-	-	TGTGCCAGTACCCCGTCTCATGGGCGCGAGCAGTACTTC	CASTPSHGREQYF
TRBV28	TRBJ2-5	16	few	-	TGTGCCAGCAGGGTCCCGGGACAAACGTTTGGAGAGACCCAGTACTTC	CASRVPGQTFGETQYF
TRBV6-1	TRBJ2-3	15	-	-	TGTGCCAGCAGTCAAGATAGAACCCCCGGGCATACGCAGTATTTT	CASSQDRTPGHTQYF
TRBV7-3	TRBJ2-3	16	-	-	TGTGCCAGCAGCTCGACCGGGCGGTCTAGCACAGATACGCAGTATTTT	CASSSTGRSSTDTQYF
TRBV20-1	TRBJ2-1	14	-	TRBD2	TGCAGTGCTGTTCGTAGCGGGGGGGCCAATGAGCAGTTCTTC	CSAVRSGGANEQFF